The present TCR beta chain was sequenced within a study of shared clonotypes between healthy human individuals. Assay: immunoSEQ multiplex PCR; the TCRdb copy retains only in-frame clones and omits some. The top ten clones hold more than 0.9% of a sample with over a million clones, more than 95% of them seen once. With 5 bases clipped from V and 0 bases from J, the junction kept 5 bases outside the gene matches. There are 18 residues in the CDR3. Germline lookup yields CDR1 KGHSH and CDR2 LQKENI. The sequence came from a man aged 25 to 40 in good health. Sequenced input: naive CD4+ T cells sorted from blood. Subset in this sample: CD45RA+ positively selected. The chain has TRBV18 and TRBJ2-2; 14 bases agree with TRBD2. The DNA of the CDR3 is TGTGCCAGCTCATACGCGGGACTAGCGGGAGCGAACACCGGGGAGCTGTTTTTT. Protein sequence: CASSYAGLAGANTGELFF.